One and the same sample provided the 16 T cell receptor beta chains below, sequenced in a study of shared clonotypes between healthy human individuals. Repertoires were generated with immunoSEQ multiplex PCR, while TCRdb's copy carries only in-frame clones and drops some. Of fewer than 2.5 million clones listed, over 85% are singletons. Material: naive CD4+ T cells from PBMCs. Subset described: CD45RA+ positively selected. All receptors come from a man younger than 35 in good health. Some clones in this sample may be carry-over from other donors' samples.

The V call is TRBV7-9, the J call TRBJ2-7, with D perhaps being TRBD1 or TRBD2 (5 bases each). Germline CDR1 SEHNR, CDR2 FQNEAQ (reference sequence). This CDR3 comprises 14 residues. V was trimmed by 4 bases and J by 4 bases, leaving 14 bases between them. The CDR3 sequence is CASSSPGTRYEQYF. The CDR3 region has the DNA TGTGCCAGCAGCTCCCCCGGGACGCGATACGAGCAGTACTTC.

The chain carries TRBV18 and TRBJ1-2; the match to TRBD1 covers 9 bases. V lost 3 bases to trimming and J lost 4 bases; unmatched junction nucleotides: 6. CDR1 and CDR2 (germline): KGHSH, LQKENI. This CDR3 spans 15 amino acids. The CDR3 nucleotides are TGTGCCAGCTCACCCTGGGACAGGGAGGTCTATGGCTACACCTTC. This gives the protein CASSPWDREVYGYTF.

The chain employs TRBV30 and TRBJ1-5; D might be TRBD1 (5 bases). Per the germline V gene, CDR1 is GTSNPN and CDR2 is SVGIG (reference sequence). V was shortened by 5 bases and J by 0 bases, with 11 bases between the two germline ends. The CDR3 has 14 residues. This CDR3 reads CAWGRTNSNQPQHF. CDR3 DNA: TGTGCCTGGGGAAGGACAAATAGCAATCAGCCCCAGCATTTT.

The V and J genes are TRBV7-2 and TRBJ1-1; D is unclear. CDR3 length: 15 amino acids. Trimming pared 1 base from V and 0 bases from J, leaving 9 bases between. Germline V CDR1 and CDR2: SGHTA, FQGNSA. CDR3 protein: CASSLVLHMNTEAFF. The CDR3 coding sequence is TGTGCCAGCAGCTTAGTCTTGCACATGAACACTGAAGCTTTCTTT. The full variable domain, in which reference TRBV7-2 and TRBJ1-1 provide the parts outside the CDR3, is GAGVSQSPSNKVTEKGKDVELRCDPISGHTALYWYRQSLGQGLEFLIYFQGNSAPDKSGLPSDRFSAERTGGSVSTLTIQRTQQEDSAVYLCASSLVLHMNTEAFFGQGTRLTVV.

The chain employs TRBV9 and TRBJ1-1, with a possible D match to TRBD1 (5 bases). Between the trimmed V and J ends, which lost 6 bases and 3 bases, there was a span of 15 bases. The CDR3 totals 14 residues. Germline-derived CDR1 and CDR2 are SGDLS and YYNGEE. DNA for the CDR3: TGTGCCAGCAATGCCGGGGGTCTACACACTGAAGCTTTCTTT. Its protein is CASNAGGLHTEAFF.

Comments on this clone: The sample has other DNA sequences that encode this CDR3 too. The chain joins TRBV20-1 to TRBJ2-5, with a tentative D call TRBD2 (6 bases). Germline CDR1 reads DFQATT; CDR2 reads SNEGSKA (reference sequence). This CDR3 has 11 amino acids. V was clipped by 3 bases and J by 5 bases, with 7 bases between them. DNA of the CDR3: TGCAGTGCTAGGGGGAGGGAGACCCAGTACTTC. As protein: CSARGRETQYF.

The V gene is TRBV6-6, the J gene TRBJ1-1, with 7 bases lining up with TRBD1. J was trimmed by 4 bases and V by 7 bases; bases with no gene match: 6. The CDR3 is 13 residues long. The germline V gene encodes CDR1 MNHNY and CDR2 SVGAGI (reference sequence). The CDR3 sequence is CASTPTGITEAFF. The CDR3 DNA is TGTGCCAGCACCCCGACAGGGATCACTGAAGCTTTCTTT.

The chain has TRBV21-1 and TRBJ2-3; TRBD2, the table's D call, lacks a check against the DNA. TRBV21-1 constitutes a pseudogene. CDR3 length: 16 residues. The CDR3 nucleotides are TGTGCCAGCAGCAAACCTAGCGGGGTCCGCACAGATACGCAGTATTTT. It yields the protein CASSKPSGVRTDTQYF.

This clone was observed a single time. The chain uses TRBV4-3 and TRBJ1-5; D is uncertain. Trimming pared 0 bases from V and 5 bases from J, leaving 8 bases between. CDR1 LGHNA and CDR2 YSLEER come from the germline V gene. CDR3 length: 14 residues. The CDR3 protein is CASSQDRIDQPQHF. As DNA, the CDR3 is TGCGCCAGCAGCCAAGACAGGATTGATCAGCCCCAGCATTTT.

The chain uses TRBV15 and TRBJ2-7; 10 nucleotides line up with TRBD1. Trimming took 7 bases from V and 6 from J; bases not matched to a gene: 9. This CDR3 is built from 14 residues. CDR1 LNHNV and CDR2 YYDKDF come from the germline V gene (reference sequence). In DNA form, the CDR3 reads TGTGCCACCACGTCCGGGACAGGGGACCCCGAGCAGTACTTC. This gives the protein CATTSGTGDPEQYF. Combining the CDR3 with reference TRBV15 and TRBJ2-7 gives the whole variable domain DAMVIQNPRYQVTQFGKPVTLSCSQTLNHNVMYWYQQKSSQAPKLLFHYYDKDFNNEADTPDNFQSRRPNTSFCFLDIRSPGLGDTAMYLCATTSGTGDPEQYFGPGTRLTVT.

In nucleotides, the CDR3 is TGTGCCAGTATGGCCGTTGGGGGCGAGGGGGCCTATGGCTACACCTTC. This sequence encodes CASMAVGGEGAYGYTF. J is TRBJ1-2 and V is TRBV19, with 7 bases that match TRBD1. This CDR3 contains 16 residues. V gave up 7 bases and J gave up 4 bases; unmatched junction bases: 15. The germline V gene encodes CDR1 LNHDA and CDR2 SQIVND (reference sequence).

Turning to this clone: Additional DNA sequences in this sample encode the identical CDR3. The V call is TRBV6-6, the J call TRBJ1-1; D remains ambiguous. In germline, CDR1 is MNHNY, CDR2 SVGAGI (reference sequence). V gave up 2 bases and J gave up 2 bases, with 6 bases separating them. There are 13 residues in the CDR3. The CDR3 DNA reads as TGTGCCAGCAGTTACAACCGAAACACTGAAGCTTTCTTT. This codes for CASSYNRNTEAFF.

The chain uses TRBV7-3 and TRBJ1-2; D is possibly TRBD1 (5 bases). The V end lost 6 bases, the J end lost 0 bases, and 8 bases lay between the germline ends. Germline CDR1 is SGHTA and CDR2 is FQGTGA. The CDR3 extends over 13 amino acids. The CDR3 protein is CASSQTANYGYTF. In nucleotides, the CDR3 is TGTGCCAGCAGTCAGACAGCTAACTATGGCTACACCTTC.

The chain is built from TRBV28 and TRBJ2-5, with 8 bases matching TRBD2. With V trimmed by 2 bases and J by 1 base, 9 bases remained unmatched. This CDR3 is 17 amino acids long. CDR1 MDHEN and CDR2 SYDVKM come from the germline V gene. CDR3 residues: CASSLTPGLVIQETQYF. In nucleotides, the CDR3 is TGTGCCAGCAGTTTAACACCGGGACTAGTGATCCAAGAGACCCAGTACTTC.

The chain couples TRBV5-6 to TRBJ2-7; D not certain. Trimming left V 0 bases short and J 2 bases short, with 9 bases between. In germline, CDR1 is SGHDT, CDR2 YYEEEE. This CDR3 contains 14 residues. As DNA, the CDR3 is TGTGCCAGCAGCTTGGGCGCATCAACCTACGAGCAGTACTTC. It encodes CASSLGASTYEQYF.

The J gene is TRBJ2-5, the V gene TRBV13; 10 positions match TRBD1. The CDR3 has 14 amino acids. The J segment lost 7 bases and the V segment lost 5 bases, leaving 7 bases of the junction unmatched. In germline, CDR1 is PRHDT, CDR2 FYEKMQ (reference sequence). The CDR3 nucleotides read TGTGCCAGCAGCCCGGACAGGGGGTTACGGACCCAGTACTTC. It encodes CASSPDRGLRTQYF.